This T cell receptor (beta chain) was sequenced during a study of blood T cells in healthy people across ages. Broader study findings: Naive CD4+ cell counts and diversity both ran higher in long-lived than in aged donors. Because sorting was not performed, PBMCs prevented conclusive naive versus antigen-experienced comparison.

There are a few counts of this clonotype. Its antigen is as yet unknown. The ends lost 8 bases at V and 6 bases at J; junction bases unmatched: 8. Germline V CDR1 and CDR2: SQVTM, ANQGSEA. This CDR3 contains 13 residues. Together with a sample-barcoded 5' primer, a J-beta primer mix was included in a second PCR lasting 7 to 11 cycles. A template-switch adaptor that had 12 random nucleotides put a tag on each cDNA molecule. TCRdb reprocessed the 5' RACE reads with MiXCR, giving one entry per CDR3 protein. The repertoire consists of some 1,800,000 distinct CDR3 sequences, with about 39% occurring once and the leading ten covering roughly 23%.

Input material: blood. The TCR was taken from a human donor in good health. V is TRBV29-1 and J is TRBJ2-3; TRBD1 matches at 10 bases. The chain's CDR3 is CSSSGQGEDTQYF. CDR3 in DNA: TGCAGCTCATCCGGACAGGGGGAGGATACGCAGTATTTT.